The 7 T cell receptor beta chains presented below share a single source sample, sequenced in a study of T cell responses to AZD1222 COVID-19 vaccine. Method: immunoSEQ multiplex PCR; TCRdb's copy keeps in-frame clones and lacks some. The table has roughly 97,000 clones, 93% seen once; the top ten hold less than 5%. Material: peripheral blood, obtained on day 0 of AZD1222 vaccination. The receptors were gathered from an adult in good health.

The chain joins TRBV14 to TRBJ1-3; possibly TRBD1 for D (5 bases). Germline CDR1 is SGHDN and CDR2 is FVKESK. The germline V and J ends were trimmed by 10 bases and 8 bases, with 18 bases remaining between them. This CDR3 contains 13 residues. The CDR3 region has the DNA TGTGCCACGTCGGGGAGGGTCAGGGACACCATATATTTT. Its translation: CATSGRVRDTIYF.

The CDR3 here is CASSTARTGGNIQYF. CDR3 bases: TGCGCCAGCAGCACCGCCCGGACAGGAGGAAACATTCAGTACTTC. This sequence joins TRBV5-1 and TRBJ2-4; 7 bases are shared with TRBD1. Germline V gene sequence: CDR1 SGHRS, CDR2 YFSETQ. The V gene end was trimmed by 4 bases and the J gene end by 6 bases; junction bases not matched to a gene: 10. The CDR3 contains 15 residues.

CDR3 residues: CATSRAPPQEPLHF. In DNA form, the CDR3 reads TGTGCCACCAGCAGAGCTCCCCCGCAGGAACCCCTCCACTTT. The chain is built from TRBV15 and TRBJ1-6; D remains ambiguous. Germline-derived CDR1 and CDR2 are LNHNV and YYDKDF (reference sequence). The CDR3 is made up of 14 amino acids. Trimming pared 1 base from V and 12 bases from J, leaving 13 bases between.

J is TRBJ1-1 and V is TRBV30; D is possibly TRBD1 (5 bases). CDR3 size: 12 residues. The germline CDR1 and CDR2 sequences are GTSNPN and SVGIG (reference sequence). The ends were cut back, 2 bases at V and 5 bases at J, with 9 bases in the middle. CDR3 DNA sequence: TGTGCCTGGAGTAGGGGAGGAACTGAAGCTTTCTTT. Its protein is CAWSRGGTEAFF. Full variable domain (outside the CDR3, taken from reference TRBV30 and TRBJ1-1): SQTIHQWPATLVQPVGSPLSLECTVEGTSNPNLYWYRQAAGRGLQLLFYSVGIGQISSEVPQNLSASRPQDRQFILSSKKLLLSDSGFYLCAWSRGGTEAFFGQGTRLTVV.

The chain couples TRBV7-9 to TRBJ2-2; 9 nucleotides align to TRBD2. The CDR3 sequence is 17 residues long. The junction had 7 bases not matched to a gene; V was cut back by 5 bases and J by 0 bases. In germline, CDR1 is SEHNR, CDR2 FQNEAQ (reference sequence). The CDR3 reads CASSRRLADANTGELFF. The CDR3 DNA sequence: TGTGCCAGCAGCCGCCGACTAGCGGACGCGAACACCGGGGAGCTGTTTTTT.

The chain joins TRBV4-3 to TRBJ2-7; TRBD1 aligns across 10 bases. Per germline, CDR1 LGHNA and CDR2 YSLEER. V dropped 1 base and J dropped 4; count of bases not matched to a gene: 10. This CDR3 spans 17 amino acids. The chain's CDR3 is CASSQVSWTGGKYEQYF. The DNA of the CDR3 is TGCGCCAGCAGCCAAGTATCCTGGACAGGGGGTAAGTACGAGCAGTACTTC.

The genes are TRBV7-9 and TRBJ2-7; weak D call: TRBD2 (6 bases). The CDR3 loop spans 15 amino acids. The germline V gene encodes CDR1 SEHNR and CDR2 FQNEAQ (reference sequence). Trimming left V 5 bases short and J 7 bases short, with 21 bases between. The CDR3 loop is CASSPPWARAGEQYF. Written as DNA, the CDR3 is TGTGCCAGCAGCCCCCCTTGGGCCAGGGCGGGGGAGCAGTACTTC.